This is a list of T cell receptor beta chains from one sample in a study of tumor and adjacent non-tumor tissue in lung cancer. TCRdb recomputed calls from the multiplex PCR reads with MiXCR, one row per CDR3 protein. The table lists about 50,000 distinct CDR3 sequences, roughly 69% of them singletons. Material: distant non-tumor lung tissue. All receptors come from a woman aged 55-69 years with non-small cell lung cancer. CDR3s include the opening cysteine and the closing phenylalanine or tryptophan. Each record gives: V gene, J gene, D gene, clone size, CDR3 DNA, CDR3 protein. A D gene is named only where the DNA matches it firmly. Where a row states a size, it is once, few, many or the class of an expanded clone; other rows omit it.

>TRBV6-5|TRBJ1-6|TRBD1|-
TGTCCCAGCGTCCAGACAGGGGGCTCCTATAATTCACCACTCCACTTC
CPSVQTGGSYNSPLHF
>TRBV7-3|TRBJ2-1|-|-
TGTGCCAGCAGCTTAAGGAGCGTGGTAAATGAGCAGTTCTTC
CASSLRSVVNEQFF
>TRBV11-2|TRBJ2-7|-|-
TGTGCCAGGAGCATCGAGTCATCTGTCAGGGAGCAGTGCTTC
CARSIESSVREQCF
>TRBV7-9|TRBJ1-1|-|-
TGTGCCAGCAGCTTAGAAGGAGTCAGGGGAACTGAAGCTCTCTTT
CASSLEGVRGTEALF
>TRBV6-2/TRBV6-3|TRBJ2-3|TRBD2|-
TGTGCCAGCACCTTTAATAACGGGGGGTACAGAGATACGCAGTATTTT
CASTFNNGGYRDTQYF
>TRBV6-2/TRBV6-3|TRBJ2-1|TRBD1|-
TGTGCCGGCAGATCCTCCTCCGGGACAGGGATTCATGAGCAGTTCTTC
CAGRSSSGTGIHEQFF
>TRBV4-1|TRBJ2-3|-|-
TGCGCCAGCAGCCAAAGAGGACTCAGTAGAGATACGCAGTATTTT
CASSQRGLSRDTQYF
>TRBV7-9|TRBJ2-7|-|-
TGTGCCAGCAGCTTAGAAACAGATACCTACTACGAGCAGTACTTC
CASSLETDTYYEQYF
>TRBV6-2/TRBV6-3|TRBJ2-1|-|once
TGTGCCAGCGGCGAGTGGAGGGGGCAGTTCTTC
CASGEWRGQFF
>TRBV4-3|TRBJ2-2|-|-
TGCGCCAGCAGCCAAGAAGGGTACCAGGGGTTTATCTGGGAGCTGTTTTTT
CASSQEGYQGFIWELFF
>TRBV4-2|TRBJ2-3|TRBD1|few
TGTGCCAGCAGCACCGGACAGGAGTGGCGCACAGATACGCAGTATTTT
CASSTGQEWRTDTQYF
>TRBV6-2/TRBV6-3|TRBJ2-1|-|-
TGTGCCAGCAGTTTCAGGGCCAATGTGCAGGTCTTC
CASSFRANVQVF
>TRBV12-3/TRBV12-4|TRBJ2-4|TRBD2|-
TGTGCCAGCACTTTGGGAGGACTAGCGGGCGGGGGAAGCATTCAGTACTTC
CASTLGGLAGGGSIQYF
>TRBV6-1|TRBJ1-3|-|medium-sized
TGTGCCAGCAGTGTAACGGGGAGTCGTGGAAACACCATATATTTT
CASSVTGSRGNTIYF
>TRBV6-2/TRBV6-3|TRBJ1-1|-|-
TGTGCCAGCAGAAACCGGGAGGACACTAAAGCATTCTTT
CASRNREDTKAFF
>TRBV6-2/TRBV6-3|TRBJ1-2|TRBD1|-
TGTGCCAGCAGGGGACAGAACTATGGCTACATCTTC
CASRGQNYGYIF
>TRBV6-2/TRBV6-3|TRBJ2-2|-|-
TGTACCAGAAGTTTTTCTTCGAACACCGGGGAGCTGTTTTTT
CTRSFSSNTGELFF
>TRBV4-3|TRBJ2-2|-|-
TGTGCCAGCAGCCAAGACTCCGGCGGGTTTAACACCGGGGAGCTGTTTTTT
CASSQDSGGFNTGELFF
>TRBV5-4|TRBJ2-5|TRBD1|-
TGTACCAACAGCAAGAAACAGGGGGAAGAGACCCAGTACTTC
CTNSKKQGEETQYF
>TRBV4-3|TRBJ2-3|TRBD2|-
TGTGCCAGCAATCAAGGGACTAGCGGGGCAGATACGCAGTATTTT
CASNQGTSGADTQYF
>TRBV29-1|TRBJ1-1|-|-
TGCAGCGTTGACGGACACCTTTTCACTGAAGCTTTCTTT
CSVDGHLFTEAFF
>TRBV10-3|TRBJ2-7|TRBD2|-
TGTGCCATCGGCGCAAGACTAGCGGGAGGGGCGGAACGGTACTTC
CAIGARLAGGAERYF
>TRBV11-3|TRBJ2-1|-|-
TGTGCCAGCAGCGACTACTGGGTTGCGGATCAGTTCTTC
CASSDYWVADQFF
>TRBV11-3|TRBJ2-3|TRBD2|-
TGTGCCAGCAGCCCCGGCCTAGCGGGGTCAACCGGTACGCAATATTTT
CASSPGLAGSTGTQYF
>TRBV6-2/TRBV6-3|TRBJ1-5|-|-
TGTGCCAGCAGTATCGGGACCAATGAGCTCCAGCATTTT
CASSIGTNELQHF
>TRBV29-1|TRBJ1-2|-|-
TGCATCCTCGGGGGGAACGAGAGTGGCTACACCTTC
CILGGNESGYTF
>TRBV5-4|TRBJ2-2|TRBD1|once
TGTGCCAGCAGTCCGGGTTCGGACAGGTTATGCGGGGAGCTGTTTTTT
CASSPGSDRLCGELFF
>TRBV29-1|TRBJ2-7|TRBD2|-
TGCAGCGTTGAATTCGCTAGCGGGAGGTCTATTGTTGAGCAATACTTC
CSVEFASGRSIVEQYF
>TRBV10-3|TRBJ1-1|-|-
TGTGCCATCAGTGGGGTGGAACAGGGAAACACTGAAACTTTCTTT
CAISGVEQGNTETFF
>TRBV30|TRBJ1-1|-|-
TGCGCCTCCTCGAGGACAAGGAGGGAAAAGAAGACTGAAGCTTTCTTT
CASSRTRREKKTEAFF
>TRBV6-2/TRBV6-3|TRBJ2-2|-|once
TGTGCCGCCAGGACGGGGAACACCGGGGAACTGTTTTTT
CAARTGNTGELFF
>TRBV4-1|TRBJ1-2|TRBD1|many
TGCGCCAGCAGCCAAGACTCGGAGACAGGGGGTGGCTACACCTTC
CASSQDSETGGGYTF
>TRBV7-8|TRBJ2-1|-|-
TGTACCAGTGAGTATGAAGGTTCCCACAATGAGCAGTTCTTC
CTSEYEGSHNEQFF
>TRBV29-1|TRBJ2-3|-|-
TGCAGCGTTGAAGAACTGGGGATAGGCTGGGGTACGCAGTATTTT
CSVEELGIGWGTQYF
>TRBV5-1|TRBJ1-6|-|-
TGCGCCAGCAGCTATACGGGACAAGGAAGGTTTTCAGCCCTCCACTTT
CASSYTGQGRFSALHF